This T cell receptor (beta chain) was recovered during a study of cytomegalovirus exposure and HLA in healthy donors. The donors gave bone marrow, and they were healthy. Unmatched junction bases numbered 9, after V lost 0 bases and J lost 8 bases. Germline lookup yields CDR1 LGHNA and CDR2 YSLEER. The CDR3 has 16 amino acids. 60 Vbeta and 13 Jbeta primers were used in PCR. Measured with immunoSEQ multiplex PCR; TCRdb has only the in-frame clones, and not every one. The sample yields about 160,000 clones, 77% seen once. The sample comprised PBMCs. This rearrangement joins TRBV4-3 to TRBJ2-3, with 9 bases fitting TRBD1. The receptor was isolated from a man aged 25-45 years in good health and CMV-seropositive. The CDR3 reads CASSQDHSTGGGTQYF. The CDR3 nucleotides are TGCGCCAGCAGCCAAGATCATTCGACAGGGGGTGGTACGCAGTATTTT.